This T cell receptor beta chain was documented in a study of blood T cell repertoires in COVID-19. About the study: T cells, B-cell-depleted T cells, or PBMCs supplied cDNA or gDNA.

Measured with immunoSEQ multiplex PCR; TCRdb has only the in-frame clones, and not every one. Here the sample spans 90,000 to 140,000 clones, roughly 80% being singletons. This CDR3 is 14 amino acids long. Per the germline V gene, CDR1 is MNHEY and CDR2 is SVGAGI. Deletions cut 10 bases from V and 4 bases from J, with 17 bases between. The chain combines TRBV6-5 with TRBJ2-1; possible D gene TRBD1, 6 bases. Material: peripheral blood. This TCR was recovered from a woman aged 70 to 79 with acute or convalescent COVID-19. CDR3 residues: CATQMLGGYNEQFF. DNA of the CDR3: TGTGCCACCCAAATGCTAGGGGGATACAATGAGCAGTTCTTC.